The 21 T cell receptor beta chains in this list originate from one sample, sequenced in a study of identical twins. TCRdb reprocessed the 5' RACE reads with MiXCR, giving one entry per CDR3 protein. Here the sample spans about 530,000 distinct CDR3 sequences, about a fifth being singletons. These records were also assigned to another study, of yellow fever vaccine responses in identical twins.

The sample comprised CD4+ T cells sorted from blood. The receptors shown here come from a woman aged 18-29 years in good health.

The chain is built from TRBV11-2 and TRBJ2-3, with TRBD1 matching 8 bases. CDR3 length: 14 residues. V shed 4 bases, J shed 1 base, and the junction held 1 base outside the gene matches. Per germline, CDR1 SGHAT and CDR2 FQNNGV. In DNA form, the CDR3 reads TGTGCCAGCAGCTCAGGGGGCCGCACAGATACGCAGTATTTT. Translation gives CASSSGGRTDTQYF.

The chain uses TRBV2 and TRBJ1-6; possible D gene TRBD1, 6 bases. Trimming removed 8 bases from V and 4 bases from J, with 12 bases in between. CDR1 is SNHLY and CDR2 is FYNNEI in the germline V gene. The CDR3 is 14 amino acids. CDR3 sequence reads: CASDGTTYNSPLHF. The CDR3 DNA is TGTGCCAGCGACGGGACAACATATAATTCACCCCTCCACTTT. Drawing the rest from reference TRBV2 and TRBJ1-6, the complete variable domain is EPEVTQTPSHQVTQMGQEVILRCVPISNHLYFYWYRQILGQKVEFLVSFYNNEISEKSEIFDDQFSVERPDGSNFTLKIRSTKLEDSAMYFCASDGTTYNSPLHFGNGTRLTVT.

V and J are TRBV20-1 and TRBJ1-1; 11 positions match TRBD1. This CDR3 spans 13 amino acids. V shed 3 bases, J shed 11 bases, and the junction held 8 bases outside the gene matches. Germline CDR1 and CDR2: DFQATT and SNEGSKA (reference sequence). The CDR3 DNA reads TGCAGTGCTAGGGGGGGGACAGGGGGAGCGGCTTTCTTT. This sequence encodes CSARGGTGGAAFF.

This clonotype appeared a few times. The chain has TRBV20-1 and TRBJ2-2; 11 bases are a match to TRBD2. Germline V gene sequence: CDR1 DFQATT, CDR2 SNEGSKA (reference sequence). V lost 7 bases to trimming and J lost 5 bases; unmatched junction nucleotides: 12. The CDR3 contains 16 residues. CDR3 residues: CSVPSLAGGRTGELFF. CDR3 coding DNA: TGCAGTGTTCCCTCGCTAGCGGGGGGAAGGACCGGGGAGCTGTTTTTT.

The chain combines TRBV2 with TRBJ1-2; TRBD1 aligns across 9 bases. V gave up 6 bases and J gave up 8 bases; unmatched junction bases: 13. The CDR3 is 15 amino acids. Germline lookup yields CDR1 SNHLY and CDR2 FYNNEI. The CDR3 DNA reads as TGTGCCAGCAGCGAAAGGGGGACAGGGAGAGAAGGCTACACCTTC. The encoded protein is CASSERGTGREGYTF. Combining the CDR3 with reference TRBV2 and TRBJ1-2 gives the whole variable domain EPEVTQTPSHQVTQMGQEVILRCVPISNHLYFYWYRQILGQKVEFLVSFYNNEISEKSEIFDDQFSVERPDGSNFTLKIRSTKLEDSAMYFCASSERGTGREGYTFGSGTRLTVV.

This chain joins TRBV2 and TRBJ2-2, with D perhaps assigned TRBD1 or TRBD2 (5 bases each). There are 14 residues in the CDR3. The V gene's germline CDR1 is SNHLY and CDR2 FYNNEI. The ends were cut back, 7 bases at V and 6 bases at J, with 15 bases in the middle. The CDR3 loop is CASKRDAGAGELFF. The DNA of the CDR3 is TGTGCCAGCAAGAGGGACGCGGGCGCCGGGGAGCTGTTTTTT.

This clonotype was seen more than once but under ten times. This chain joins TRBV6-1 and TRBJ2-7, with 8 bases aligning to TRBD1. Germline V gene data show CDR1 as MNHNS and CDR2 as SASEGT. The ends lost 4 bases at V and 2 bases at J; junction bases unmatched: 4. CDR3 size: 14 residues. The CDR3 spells CASSVRDRTYEQYF. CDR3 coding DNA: TGTGCCAGCAGTGTCCGGGACAGGACCTACGAGCAGTACTTC.

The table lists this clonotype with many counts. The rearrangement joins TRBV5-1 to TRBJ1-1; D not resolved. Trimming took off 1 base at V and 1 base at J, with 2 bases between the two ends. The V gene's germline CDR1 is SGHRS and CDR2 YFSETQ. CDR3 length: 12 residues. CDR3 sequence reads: CASSLQNTEAFF. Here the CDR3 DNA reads TGCGCCAGCAGCTTGCAGAACACTGAAGCTTTCTTT.

The DNA for the CDR3 is TGTGCCAGCAGCTTAGTGAGTTCGGGGACTGAAGCTTTCTTT. This translates into CASSLVSSGTEAFF. The J gene is TRBJ1-1, the V gene TRBV11-2; D not resolved. The germline V gene encodes CDR1 SGHAT and CDR2 FQNNGV. This CDR3 comprises 14 residues. Trimming took 1 base from V and 5 from J, leaving 11 bases between them.

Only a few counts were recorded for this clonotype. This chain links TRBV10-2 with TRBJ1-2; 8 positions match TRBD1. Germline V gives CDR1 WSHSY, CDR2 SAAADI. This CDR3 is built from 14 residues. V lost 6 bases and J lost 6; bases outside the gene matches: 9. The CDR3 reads CASSKAPGGNGYTF. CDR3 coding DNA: TGCGCCAGCAGCAAGGCTCCAGGGGGCAATGGCTACACCTTC.

The CDR3 DNA reads as TGCAGTGCTAGAGATCCTCCGGACGGAAACACCGGGGAGCTGTTTTTT. This translates into CSARDPPDGNTGELFF. V gene TRBV20-1 combines with J gene TRBJ2-2; D is uncertain. The CDR3 covers 16 residues. V lost 0 bases and J lost 2, with 13 bases in between. Germline-derived CDR1 and CDR2 are DFQATT and SNEGSKA (reference sequence).

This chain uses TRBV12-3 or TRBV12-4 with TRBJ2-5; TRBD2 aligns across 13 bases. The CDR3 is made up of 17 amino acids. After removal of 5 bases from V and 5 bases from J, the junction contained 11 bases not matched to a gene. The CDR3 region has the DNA TGTGCCAGCAGTCCAGGGACTAGCGGGATCGGAGGGGAGACCCAGTACTTC. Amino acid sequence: CASSPGTSGIGGETQYF.

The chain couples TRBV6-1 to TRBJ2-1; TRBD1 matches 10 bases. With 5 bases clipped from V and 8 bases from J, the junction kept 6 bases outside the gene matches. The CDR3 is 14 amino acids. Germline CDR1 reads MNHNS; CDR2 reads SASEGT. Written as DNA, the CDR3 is TGTGCCAGCAGTAGGGGACAGGGGAGCCATGAGCAGTTCTTC. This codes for CASSRGQGSHEQFF.

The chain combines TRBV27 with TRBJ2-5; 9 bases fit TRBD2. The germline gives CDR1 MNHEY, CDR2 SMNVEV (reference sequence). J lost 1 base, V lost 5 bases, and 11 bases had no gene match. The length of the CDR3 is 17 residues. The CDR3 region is CASSAKTSGRSQETQYF. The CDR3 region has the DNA TGTGCCAGCAGTGCTAAAACTAGCGGGCGTTCCCAAGAGACCCAGTACTTC.

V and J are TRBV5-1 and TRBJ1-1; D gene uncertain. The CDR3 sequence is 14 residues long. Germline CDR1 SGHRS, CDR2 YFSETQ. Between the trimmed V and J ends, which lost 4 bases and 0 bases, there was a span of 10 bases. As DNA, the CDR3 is TGCGCCAGCAGCATGGGGATGATGAACACTGAAGCTTTCTTT. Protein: CASSMGMMNTEAFF.

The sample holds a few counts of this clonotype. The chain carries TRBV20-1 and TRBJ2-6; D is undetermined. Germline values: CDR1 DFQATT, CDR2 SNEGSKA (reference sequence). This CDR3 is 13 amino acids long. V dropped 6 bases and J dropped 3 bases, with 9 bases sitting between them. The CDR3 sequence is CSAAIYGANVLTF. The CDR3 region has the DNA TGCAGTGCCGCTATCTATGGGGCCAACGTCCTGACTTTC.

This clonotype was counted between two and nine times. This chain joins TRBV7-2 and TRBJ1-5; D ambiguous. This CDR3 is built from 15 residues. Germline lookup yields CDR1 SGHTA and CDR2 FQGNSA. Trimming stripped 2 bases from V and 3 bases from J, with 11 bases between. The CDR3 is CASSLLGQTNQPQHF. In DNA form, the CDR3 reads TGTGCCAGCAGCTTACTAGGCCAGACCAATCAGCCCCAGCATTTT. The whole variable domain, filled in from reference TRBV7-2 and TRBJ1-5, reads GAGVSQSPSNKVTEKGKDVELRCDPISGHTALYWYRQSLGQGLEFLIYFQGNSAPDKSGLPSDRFSAERTGGSVSTLTIQRTQQEDSAVYLCASSLLGQTNQPQHFGDGTRLSIL.

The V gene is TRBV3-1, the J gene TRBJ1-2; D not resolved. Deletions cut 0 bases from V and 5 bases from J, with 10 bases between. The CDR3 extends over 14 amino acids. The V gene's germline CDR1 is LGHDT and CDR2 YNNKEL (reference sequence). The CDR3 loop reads CASSQEPHHYGYTF. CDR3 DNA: TGTGCCAGCAGCCAAGAGCCTCACCATTATGGCTACACCTTC. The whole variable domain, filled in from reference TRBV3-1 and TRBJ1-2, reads DTAVSQTPKYLVTQMGNDKSIKCEQNLGHDTMYWYKQDSKKFLKIMFSYNNKELIINETVPNRFSPKSPDKAHLNLHINSLELGDSAVYFCASSQEPHHYGYTFGSGTRLTVV.

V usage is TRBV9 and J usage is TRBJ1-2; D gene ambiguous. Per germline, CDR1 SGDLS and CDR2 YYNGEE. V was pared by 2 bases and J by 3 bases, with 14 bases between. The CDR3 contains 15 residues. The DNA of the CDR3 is TGTGCCAGCAGCGTGGGATTCGGAGAAGACTATGGCTACACCTTC. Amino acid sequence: CASSVGFGEDYGYTF.

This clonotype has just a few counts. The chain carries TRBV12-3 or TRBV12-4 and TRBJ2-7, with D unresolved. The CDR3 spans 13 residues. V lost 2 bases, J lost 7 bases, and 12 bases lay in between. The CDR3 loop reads CASSLTLVPEQYF. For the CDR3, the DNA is TGTGCCAGCAGTTTAACTTTAGTCCCTGAGCAGTACTTC.

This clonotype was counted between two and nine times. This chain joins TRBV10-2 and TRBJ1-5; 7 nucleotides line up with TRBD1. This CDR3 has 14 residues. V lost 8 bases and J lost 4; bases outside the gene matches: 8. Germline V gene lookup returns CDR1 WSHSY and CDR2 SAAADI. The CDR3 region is CASRNRGRNQPQHF. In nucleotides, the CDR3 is TGCGCCAGCCGGAACAGGGGAAGGAATCAGCCCCAGCATTTT.